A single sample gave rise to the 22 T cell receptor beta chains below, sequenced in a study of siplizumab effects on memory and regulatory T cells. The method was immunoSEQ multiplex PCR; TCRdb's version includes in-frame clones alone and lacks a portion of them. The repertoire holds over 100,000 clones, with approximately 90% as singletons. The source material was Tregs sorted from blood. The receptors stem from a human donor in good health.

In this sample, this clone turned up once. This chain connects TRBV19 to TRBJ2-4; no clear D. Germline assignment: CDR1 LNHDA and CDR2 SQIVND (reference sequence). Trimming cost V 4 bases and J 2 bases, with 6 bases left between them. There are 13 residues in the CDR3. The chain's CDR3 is CASSRNTKNIQYF. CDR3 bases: TGTGCCAGTAGTAGGAATACCAAAAACATTCAGTACTTC.

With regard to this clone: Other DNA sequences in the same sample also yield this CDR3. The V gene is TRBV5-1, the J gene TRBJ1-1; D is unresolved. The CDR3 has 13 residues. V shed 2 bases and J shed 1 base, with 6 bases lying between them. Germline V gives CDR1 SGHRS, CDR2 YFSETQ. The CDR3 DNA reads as TGCGCCAGCAGCTTTACTGGGAACACTGAAGCTTTCTTT. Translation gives CASSFTGNTEAFF.

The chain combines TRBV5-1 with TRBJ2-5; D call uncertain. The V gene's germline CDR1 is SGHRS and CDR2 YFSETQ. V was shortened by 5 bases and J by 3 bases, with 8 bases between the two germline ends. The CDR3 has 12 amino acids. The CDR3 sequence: CASRSREETQYF. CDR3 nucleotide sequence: TGCGCCAGCAGGAGTAGGGAAGAGACCCAGTACTTC.

The CDR3 reads CASSNSGGQFSYYGYTF. CDR3 coding DNA: TGTGCCAGTAGTAATAGCGGTGGACAGTTTTCCTACTATGGCTACACCTTC. The V call is TRBV19, the J call TRBJ1-2, with D possibly matching TRBD1 (6 bases). CDR1 LNHDA and CDR2 SQIVND come from the germline V gene (reference sequence). Between the trimmed V and J ends, which lost 4 bases and 3 bases, there was a span of 21 bases. The length of the CDR3 is 17 residues. Filled out from reference TRBV19 and TRBJ1-2, the complete variable domain reads DGGITQSPKYLFRKEGQNVTLSCEQNLNHDAMYWYRQDPGQGLRLIYYSQIVNDFQKGDIAEGYSVSREKKESFPLTVTSAQKNPTAFYLCASSNSGGQFSYYGYTFGSGTRLTVV.

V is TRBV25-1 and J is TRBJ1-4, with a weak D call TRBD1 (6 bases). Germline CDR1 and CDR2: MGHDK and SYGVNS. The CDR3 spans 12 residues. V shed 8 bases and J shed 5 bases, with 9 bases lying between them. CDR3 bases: TGTGCCAGCCAGGGGCAAAATGAAAAACTGTTTTTT. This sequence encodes CASQGQNEKLFF.

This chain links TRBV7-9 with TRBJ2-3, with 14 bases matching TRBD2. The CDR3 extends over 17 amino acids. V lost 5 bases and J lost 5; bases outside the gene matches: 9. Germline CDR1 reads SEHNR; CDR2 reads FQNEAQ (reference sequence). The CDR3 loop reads CASSPWTSGRPGDTQYF. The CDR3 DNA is TGTGCCAGCAGCCCCTGGACTAGCGGGAGGCCGGGAGATACGCAGTATTTT.

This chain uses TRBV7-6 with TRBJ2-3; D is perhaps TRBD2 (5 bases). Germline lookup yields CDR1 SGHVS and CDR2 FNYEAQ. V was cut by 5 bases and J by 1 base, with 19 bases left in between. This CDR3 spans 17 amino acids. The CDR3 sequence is CASSPNFGGLRTDTQYF. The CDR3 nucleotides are TGTGCCAGCAGCCCCAATTTTGGCGGGCTTCGCACAGATACGCAGTATTTT.

The CDR3 DNA follows: TGTGCCAGTAACCCGGGGCAAGGGTGGCCCGGGGAGCTGTTTTTT. Translated: CASNPGQGWPGELFF. The V and J genes are TRBV19 and TRBJ2-2, with D tentatively TRBD1 or TRBD2 (5 bases each). V lost 7 bases and J lost 6, with 18 bases in between. Germline V gene sequence: CDR1 LNHDA, CDR2 SQIVND (reference sequence). This CDR3 region has 15 residues.

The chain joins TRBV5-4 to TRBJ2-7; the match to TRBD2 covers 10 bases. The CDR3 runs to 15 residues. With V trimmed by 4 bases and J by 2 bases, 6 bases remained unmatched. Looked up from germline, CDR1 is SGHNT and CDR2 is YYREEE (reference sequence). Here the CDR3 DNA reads TGTGCCAGCAGCACCGGACTAGCGGAAGCCTACGAGCAGTACTTC. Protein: CASSTGLAEAYEQYF.

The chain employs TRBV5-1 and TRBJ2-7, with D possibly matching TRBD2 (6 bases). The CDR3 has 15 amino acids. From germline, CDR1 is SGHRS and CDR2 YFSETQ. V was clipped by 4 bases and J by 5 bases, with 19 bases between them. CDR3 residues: CASSPPRRGLDEQYF. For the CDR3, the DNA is TGCGCCAGCAGCCCCCCCCGACGGGGACTTGACGAGCAGTACTTC.

CDR3 in amino acids: CASKRGDLNTEAFF. CDR3 bases: TGCGCCAGCAAAAGGGGGGACCTGAACACTGAAGCTTTCTTT. The chain couples TRBV5-1 to TRBJ1-1; a possible D gene is TRBD1 (6 bases). Germline values: CDR1 SGHRS, CDR2 YFSETQ. This CDR3 has 14 amino acids. Trimming stripped 6 bases from V and 0 bases from J, with 12 bases between.

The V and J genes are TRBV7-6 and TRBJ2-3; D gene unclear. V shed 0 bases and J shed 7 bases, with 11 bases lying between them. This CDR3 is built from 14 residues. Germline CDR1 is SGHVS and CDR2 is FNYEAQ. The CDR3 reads CASSLAPRHNTQYF. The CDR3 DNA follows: TGTGCCAGCAGCTTAGCCCCCAGGCACAATACGCAGTATTTT.

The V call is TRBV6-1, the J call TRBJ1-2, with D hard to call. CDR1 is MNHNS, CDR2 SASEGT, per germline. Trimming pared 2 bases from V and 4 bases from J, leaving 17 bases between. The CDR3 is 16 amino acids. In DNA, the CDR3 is TGTGCCAGCAGTGAAAATATCCGACGGGGAATCTATGGCTACACCTTC. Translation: CASSENIRRGIYGYTF.

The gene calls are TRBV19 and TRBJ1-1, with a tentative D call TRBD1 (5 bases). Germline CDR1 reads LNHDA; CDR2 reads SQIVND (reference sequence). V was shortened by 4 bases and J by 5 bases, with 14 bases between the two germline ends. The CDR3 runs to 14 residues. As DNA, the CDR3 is TGTGCCAGTAGTAGGACAACTTTGGGGACTGAAGCTTTCTTT. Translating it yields CASSRTTLGTEAFF.

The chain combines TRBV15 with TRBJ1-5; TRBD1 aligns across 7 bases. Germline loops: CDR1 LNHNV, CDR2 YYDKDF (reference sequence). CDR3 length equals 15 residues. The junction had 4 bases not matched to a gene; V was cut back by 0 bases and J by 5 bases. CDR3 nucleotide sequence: TGTGCCACCAGCAGAGAACAGGGGAGGCATCAGCCCCAGCATTTT. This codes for CATSREQGRHQPQHF. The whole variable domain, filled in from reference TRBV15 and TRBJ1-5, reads DAMVIQNPRYQVTQFGKPVTLSCSQTLNHNVMYWYQQKSSQAPKLLFHYYDKDFNNEADTPDNFQSRRPNTSFCFLDIRSPGLGDTAMYLCATSREQGRHQPQHFGDGTRLSIL.

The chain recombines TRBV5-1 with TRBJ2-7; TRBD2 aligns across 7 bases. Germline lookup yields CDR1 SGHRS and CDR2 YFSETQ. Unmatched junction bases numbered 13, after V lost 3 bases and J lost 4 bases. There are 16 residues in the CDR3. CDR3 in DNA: TGCGCCAGCAGCTCCAACATCGGGGGAGGGAGGTACGAGCAGTACTTC. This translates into CASSSNIGGGRYEQYF.

The CDR3 bases are TGCGCCAGCAGCTTTGTGGGACAGGGCACAGATACGCAGTATTTT. This gives the protein CASSFVGQGTDTQYF. This rearrangement joins TRBV5-1 to TRBJ2-3; 8 nucleotides match TRBD1. Germline V gene lookup returns CDR1 SGHRS and CDR2 YFSETQ. This CDR3 is built from 15 residues. V shed 2 bases and J 1 base; nucleotides not matched to a gene: 3.

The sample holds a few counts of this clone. CDR3: CASSLDGGSNQPQHF. The CDR3 region has the DNA TGTGCCAGCAGTTTGGATGGCGGTAGCAATCAGCCCCAGCATTTT. The J gene is TRBJ1-5, the V gene TRBV2; D is unclear. CDR3 length equals 15 residues. V gave up 5 bases and J gave up 0 bases, with 11 bases separating them. In germline, CDR1 is SNHLY, CDR2 FYNNEI.

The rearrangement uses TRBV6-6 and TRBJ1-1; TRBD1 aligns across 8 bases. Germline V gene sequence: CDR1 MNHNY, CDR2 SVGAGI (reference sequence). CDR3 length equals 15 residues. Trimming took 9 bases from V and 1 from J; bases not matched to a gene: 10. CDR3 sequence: CASLNRGGKNTEAFF. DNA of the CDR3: TGTGCCAGTCTAAACAGGGGGGGAAAGAACACTGAAGCTTTCTTT.

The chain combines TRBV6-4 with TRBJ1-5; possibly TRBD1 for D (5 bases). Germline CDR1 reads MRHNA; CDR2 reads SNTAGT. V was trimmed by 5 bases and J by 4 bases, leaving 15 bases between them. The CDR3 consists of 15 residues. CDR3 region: CASSPQGSLNQPQHF. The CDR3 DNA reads TGTGCCAGCAGTCCCCAGGGTTCTTTGAATCAGCCCCAGCATTTT.

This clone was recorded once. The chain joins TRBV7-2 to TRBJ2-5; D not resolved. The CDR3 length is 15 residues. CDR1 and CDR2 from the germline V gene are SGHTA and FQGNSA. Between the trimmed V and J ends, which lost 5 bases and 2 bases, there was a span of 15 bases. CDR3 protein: CASSRVIGWQETQYF. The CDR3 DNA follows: TGTGCCAGCAGCCGGGTCATCGGGTGGCAAGAGACCCAGTACTTC.

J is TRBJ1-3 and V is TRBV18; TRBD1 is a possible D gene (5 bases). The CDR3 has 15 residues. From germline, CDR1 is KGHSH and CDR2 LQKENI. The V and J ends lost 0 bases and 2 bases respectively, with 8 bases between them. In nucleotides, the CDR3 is TGTGCCAGCTCACCACCGTCGGGGGCTGGAAACACCATATATTTT. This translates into CASSPPSGAGNTIYF.